The sample holds many counts of the clone carrying this T cell receptor beta chain. Its antigen is undetermined. The data stem from a study of beta chain features in type 1 diabetes. The wider study: Age, gender, cell numbers and subset yield matched between patients and controls.

CDR1 is SGHTA, CDR2 FQGNSA, per germline. The CDR3 consists of 13 residues. Trimming removed 3 bases from V and 8 bases from J; junction bases left unmatched: 4. Study results and limitations: The cDNA sequencing approach could over-represent high-TCR-expressing cells. Researchers could not determine here whether HLA type influences TCRB rearrangement. Among all four CD4+ subsets, Type 1 diabetes patients had TCRB CDR3s that were moderately but significantly shorter.

Every isolated RNA sample was fully reverse transcribed, so sequencing captured expressed TCRB transcripts. Some clones are missing from TCRdb's copy, which holds only in-frame ones; the method was immunoSEQ multiplex PCR. This table holds approximately 140,000 clones, about 9.1% found once. This chain uses TRBV7-2 with TRBJ2-4, with 7 nucleotides matching TRBD2. The receptor comes from a woman in her forties in good health. Sequenced material: central memory CD4+ T cells from blood. The CDR3 DNA sequence: TGTGCCAGCAGCTTCCGGGAGGCGGACATTCAGTACTTC. Protein: CASSFREADIQYF.